The rows below give T cell receptor beta chains drawn from one sample of a study of CD8 T cells in Susac syndrome. TCRdb reprocessed the immunoSEQ multiplex PCR reads with MiXCR, giving one entry per CDR3 protein. The sample shows approximately 120,000 distinct CDR3 sequences, around 95% of them seen only once. Sequenced input: CD4+ T cells from PBMCs. These receptors all stem from a human donor in good health. Each CDR3 is given with its conserved first and last residue. The D gene is left open where the match is weak. Expanded clones get a size class; other rows say once, few or many, or leave the size out.

.	.	TRBV6-1	TRBJ2-1	CASALAPSSYNEQFF	TGTGCCAGCGCGTTGGCCCCGAGCTCCTACAATGAGCAGTTCTTC
.	TRBD2	TRBV11-2	TRBJ2-3	CASSSRLALDTQYF	TGTGCCAGCAGCTCCCGACTAGCGTTAGATACGCAGTATTTT
.	TRBD2	TRBV6-2/TRBV6-3	TRBJ2-4	CASSYPTGLAGHSGNIQYF	TGTGCCAGCAGTTACCCTACCGGACTAGCGGGACACTCAGGGAACATTCAGTACTTC
.	.	TRBV24-1	TRBJ2-1	CATSDTSAVSSYNEQFF	TGTGCCACCAGTGATACGTCAGCTGTTTCCTCCTACAATGAGCAGTTCTTC
.	.	TRBV6-2/TRBV6-3	TRBJ2-1	CASSSWRVYNEQFF	TGTGCCAGCAGTTCTTGGCGGGTGTACAATGAGCAGTTCTTC
.	TRBD2	TRBV20-1	TRBJ2-7	CSAPRAGGSYEQYF	TGCAGTGCTCCCCGGGCGGGAGGCTCCTACGAGCAGTACTTC
.	TRBD1	TRBV20-1	TRBJ1-3	CSARGDRGSGNTIYF	TGCAGTGCTCGGGGGGACAGGGGCTCTGGAAACACCATATATTTT
.	TRBD2	TRBV29-1	TRBJ2-2	CSVGGTSGSGTGELFF	TGCAGCGTTGGGGGGACTAGCGGGAGTGGGACCGGGGAGCTGTTTTTT
.	.	TRBV29-1	TRBJ2-3	CSVPRLGDRSSTDTQYF	TGCAGCGTTCCCCGCCTAGGGGATCGCTCTAGCACAGATACGCAGTATTTT
.	TRBD2	TRBV4-1	TRBJ2-7	CASSRAGDAYEQYF	TGCGCCAGCAGCCGGGCGGGAGACGCCTACGAGCAGTACTTC
.	.	TRBV5-4	TRBJ2-6	CASSLVAPNSGANVLTF	TGTGCCAGCAGCTTGGTCGCACCAAACTCTGGGGCCAACGTCCTGACTTTC
.	TRBD2	TRBV6-5	TRBJ2-1	CASSYSASGRPEQFF	TGTGCCAGCAGTTACTCGGCTAGCGGGAGACCTGAGCAGTTCTTC
.	TRBD1	TRBV11-3	TRBJ2-1	CASSLEGTGTLSEQFF	TGTGCCAGCAGCTTAGAGGGGACAGGAACCCTTTCGGAGCAGTTCTTC
.	.	TRBV10-3	TRBJ2-1	CAISERQVSYNEQFF	TGTGCCATCAGTGAGAGGCAGGTTTCCTACAATGAGCAGTTCTTC
few	.	TRBV12-3/TRBV12-4	TRBJ2-1	CASSLAREQFF	TGTGCCAGCAGTTTAGCCCGGGAGCAGTTCTTC
.	.	TRBV19	TRBJ1-3	CASSKVPGVVSGNTIYF	TGTGCCAGTAGTAAGGTGCCGGGGGTTGTCTCTGGAAACACCATATATTTT
.	.	TRBV2	TRBJ1-5	CASSAVESNQPQHF	TGTGCCAGCAGTGCCGTGGAGAGCAATCAGCCCCAGCATTTT
.	.	TRBV6-4	TRBJ1-1	CASSEEGIGAAFF	TGTGCCAGCAGTGAGGAGGGAATAGGGGCAGCTTTCTTT
.	.	TRBV30	TRBJ1-1	CAWNSDLGYTEAFF	TGTGCCTGGAACTCCGACCTGGGTTACACTGAAGCTTTCTTT